This T cell receptor (beta chain) was observed in a study of chemoradiotherapy in HPV16-positive cancers. Overall study results and limits: Only two HPV16-positive patients supplied the functional HPV-specificity definition.

The data were produced by immunoSEQ multiplex PCR, yet TCRdb's version contains in-frame clones alone and is incomplete. The repertoire consists of roughly 10,000 clones, with less than 80% occurring once and the leading ten covering 36%. The CDR3 spans 16 residues. The germline V gene encodes CDR1 GTSNPN and CDR2 SVGIG (reference sequence). The V gene end was trimmed by 2 bases and the J gene end by 5 bases; junction bases not matched to a gene: 10. This clone showed up just a few times. Its cognate antigen is unknown. V usage is TRBV30 and J usage is TRBJ1-2; 11 positions match TRBD1. The specimen was collected from a patient who underwent chemoradiotherapy. The sequence was collected from a human donor with HPV-associated anogenital cancer. For the CDR3, the DNA is TGTGCCTGGAGTTCGACGGGACAGGGGGATGGGTATGGCTACACCTTC. Amino acids: CAWSSTGQGDGYGYTF.